This T cell receptor beta chain emerged from a study of blood T cell repertoires in COVID-19 (dated by TCRdb to about 2020). Turning to the overall study: Samples covering the acute and convalescent phases of COVID-19 were provided by collaborators in the United States, Italy and Spain. The material from the prospective study consisted of cDNA or gDNA derived from T cells, B-cell-depleted T cells, or PBMCs. Subjects who had been exposed to COVID-19, were actively infected with it, or had recovered from it provided the deeply sampled blood TCRbeta repertoires that made up the dataset. A freely available public database, intended as a resource for researchers studying the immune response to SARS-CoV-2, is where the repertoires were released. Samples were obtained from the ongoing ImmuneRACE study (first 160 participants) and from over 1,000 subjects provided by 6 global collaborators. Sample metadata almost always included a de-identified subject ID, COVID-19 status, age in years and sex. Where HLA class I and class II types were available, the types were taken from metadata supplied by the sample provider, not from assay-based typing. What the study reported, not specific to this receptor: The amount of clinical and demographic metadata varied by source and participant and was provided uncurated.

TCRbeta CDR3 regions were amplified from genomic DNA using the immunoSEQ Assay, a bias-controlled multiplex PCR. The original methods were these. Within the assay, amplification of reference gene primers was used to estimate how many nucleated cells each sample contained. Sequence reads were collapsed and filtered to measure the absolute abundance of every unique TCRbeta CDR3 rearrangement. Productive Simpson clonality was computed per sample as the square root of Simpson's diversity index over productive rearrangements. TCRdb obtained this table from immuneACCESS and retained in-frame rearrangements with V and J assigned. These tables miss some clones; where compared with another copy, unresolved V genes account for less than half of the shortfall, and the remainder is unexplained. Clonal size and the V and J genes are those of that table, whereas D and trimming came from the DNA. Counted in this sample were around 220,000 clones; 65% to 90% of them appeared once. Clones ranked in the top ten supply roughly 5% of the sample.

The CDR3 runs 14 residues from the cysteine to the phenylalanine. The CDR3 DNA has 42 bases and is translated from base 1. Relative to germline, V is missing 5 bases and J is missing 5 bases, with 4 bases of the junction outside any gene match. The germline V gene encodes CDR1 PRHDT and CDR2 FYEKMQ (reference sequence). Points on this clone: Its specific antigen is unknown. It has no much larger one-base neighbor in the sample; base qualities were not kept.

Each collaborating institution followed its own protocols to collect whole blood in K2EDTA tubes. Collaborator samples were shipped for TCRbeta analysis as frozen whole blood, isolated PBMCs, or DNA extracted from either sample type. The source material was peripheral blood. The sequence came from a human donor in a cohort sampled during active COVID-19. The chain is encoded by TRBV13 joined to TRBJ1-1; a stretch of 11 junction bases matches TRBD1. The CDR3 reads as follows: CASSRDRGETEAFF. The base sequence is TGTGCCAGCAGCAGGGACAGGGGGGAGACTGAAGCTTTCTTT.